The sequence of this TCR beta chain was determined in a study of T cell responses to AZD1222 COVID-19 vaccine. On this clone itself: The antigen is not known.

Study-wide results and limits: Nearly half of unique spike-specific TCRs reportedly avoided B.1.351 and B.1.1.7 mutated regions. At 160-218 and 743-854, vaccine-associated CD4 TCRs were dominant, and they spanned spike. No repertoire was sampled before or during the peak T cell response, only after it.

Assay: immunoSEQ multiplex PCR; the TCRdb copy retains only in-frame clones and omits some. The profile shows 110,000 or so clones, approximately 87% of them singletons. The sequence was collected from an adult in good health. The sample in question was peripheral blood, obtained on day 0 of AZD1222 vaccination.

The CDR3 is CASSVYEKLFF. The CDR3 nucleotides are TGTGCCAGCAGCGTATATGAAAAACTGTTTTTT. The V and J genes are TRBV9 and TRBJ1-4, with D hard to call. The germline V gene has CDR1 SGDLS and CDR2 YYNGEE. V lost 1 base and J 6 bases, leaving 1 base between the germline ends. The CDR3 contains 11 residues.